The entry below describes one TCR beta chain. TCRdb reprocessed the 5' RACE reads via MiXCR and lists one record per CDR3 protein. The data hold roughly 170,000 distinct CDR3 sequences, with about a tenth observed a single time. These data originate in a study of T cells after yellow fever vaccination. Whole-study context: SMART-Seq v4 Ultra Low Input prepared libraries from low-cell fractions.

The V gene's germline CDR1 is LGHNA and CDR2 YSLEER. The V gene lost 6 bases and the J gene lost 4 bases, with 20 bases spanning the gap. The CDR3 sequence is 16 residues long. This specimen consisted of CD8+ T cells sorted from PBMCs, obtained 45 days after the yellow fever booster vaccination. The chain links TRBV4-3 to TRBJ2-3; tentatively, D is TRBD2 (7 bases). The clonotype was recovered from a man aged 18-30 years who received the YFV17D yellow fever vaccine. In DNA, the CDR3 is TGCGCCAGCAGGAACAGGGCGGGGGCCCATTCAGATACGCAGTATTTT. Protein sequence: CASRNRAGAHSDTQYF.